Listed below are T cell receptor beta chains from one sample, sequenced in a study. Each CDR3 protein gets one entry after TCRdb re-called the RT-PCR reads with MiXCR. The repertoire holds hundreds of thousands of distinct CDR3 sequences, with 14% as singletons. What was sequenced was memory CD4+ T cells from blood. The receptors shown here come from a female donor in good health, serving as a healthy control. Both conserved end residues are part of each CDR3. D genes are given only for firm matches. Some rows mark clone size as missing; the rest say once, few, many or name a class of expanded clone.

DNA	CDR3	D	size	V	J
TGTGCCAGCAGGCGACTAGACTACCAAGAGACCCAGTACTTC	CASRRLDYQETQYF	.	few	TRBV3-1	TRBJ2-5
TGCGCCAGCAGCCAAACCGGAGCGGGAACCACAGATACGCAGTATTTT	CASSQTGAGTTDTQYF	TRBD2	few	TRBV4-3	TRBJ2-3
TGTGCCAGCAGCTTATACGGCACAGATACGCAGTATTTT	CASSLYGTDTQYF	.	.	TRBV7-2	TRBJ2-3
TGTGCCAGCAGCTTGAAAGGGAACAACTATGGCTACACCTTC	CASSLKGNNYGYTF	.	.	TRBV5-6	TRBJ1-2
TGCGCCAGTTCGACAGGGCTGGAAGAGACCCAGTACTTC	CASSTGLEETQYF	TRBD1	many	TRBV5-1	TRBJ2-5
TGTGCCAGCAGTCCCGCGGGGACTAGGCGAAATGAGCAGTTCTTC	CASSPAGTRRNEQFF	TRBD2	few	TRBV12-3/TRBV12-4	TRBJ2-1
TGCAGTGCTAGAGTAACAGGGGTGGGGAACACTGAAGCTTTCTTT	CSARVTGVGNTEAFF	TRBD1	many	TRBV20-1	TRBJ1-1
TGTGCCAGCAGCCTCGGAGGAGGGGTCGGTAACACTGAAGCTTTCTTT	CASSLGGGVGNTEAFF	.	.	TRBV7-9	TRBJ1-1
TGTGCCAGCAGCTCCGGACTAGCGGACCCCTACGAGCAGTACTTC	CASSSGLADPYEQYF	TRBD2	.	TRBV7-9	TRBJ2-7
TGTGCCAGCAGTTACGCTTCTGCAGGGCCGAGTAGGGAGACCCAGTACTTC	CASSYASAGPSRETQYF	.	few	TRBV6-5	TRBJ2-5
TGTGCCAGCAGCTTCTCGGGAACTGAAGCTTTCTTT	CASSFSGTEAFF	.	.	TRBV9	TRBJ1-1
TGCAGTGCCGTTGACAGGGTAGGGGATGAAAAACTGTTTTTT	CSAVDRVGDEKLFF	TRBD1	few	TRBV20-1	TRBJ1-4
TGCAGTGCTTTCCAGAACGAGCAGTACTTC	CSAFQNEQYF	.	few	TRBV20-1	TRBJ2-7
TGTGCCATCGCGGGCAGGGAGAACGGGGAGCTGTTTTTT	CAIAGRENGELFF	.	many	TRBV10-3	TRBJ2-2
TGTGCCAGCAGTTACTCGTTACGGCGCTCTGGAAACACCATATATTTT	CASSYSLRRSGNTIYF	.	.	TRBV6-5	TRBJ1-3
TGTGCCAGCCGTAGGGCGGGGGGCACAGCTAACTATGGCTACACCTTC	CASRRAGGTANYGYTF	.	few	TRBV27	TRBJ1-2
TGCAGTGCGCAGTCCCTCACGGCCTCTACAGATACGCAGTATTTT	CSAQSLTASTDTQYF	.	few	TRBV20-1	TRBJ2-3
TGTGCCAGCAGCTTAGTAGCGGGAGTGCGGTGGGAGACCCAGTACTTC	CASSLVAGVRWETQYF	TRBD2	.	TRBV7-2	TRBJ2-5
TGTGCCAGCAGCACTCAAGGGGATGATGAGCAGTTCTTC	CASSTQGDDEQFF	.	few	TRBV7-3	TRBJ2-1
TGTGCCAGCAGTTTAGCGATCGGAAACTCCTACGAGCAGTACTTC	CASSLAIGNSYEQYF	.	few	TRBV27	TRBJ2-7
TGTGCCAGCAGCCGTTTGACAGATCAGCCCCAGCATTTT	CASSRLTDQPQHF	.	few	TRBV7-9	TRBJ1-5
TGTGCCAGCAGTTTGGGGTGGGGACCCTCTGGAAACACCATATATTTT	CASSLGWGPSGNTIYF	.	.	TRBV27	TRBJ1-3
TGTGCCAGCAGCCTAGACAGCGGGATCAACGAGCAGTACTTC	CASSLDSGINEQYF	TRBD2	.	TRBV7-2	TRBJ2-7
TGTGCCAGCAGTTTAGAGCCGGGGAACACTGAAGCTTTCTTT	CASSLEPGNTEAFF	.	few	TRBV12-3/TRBV12-4	TRBJ1-1
TGTGCCAGCAGCTCCCGGGACACCACTGAAGCTTTCTTT	CASSSRDTTEAFF	.	few	TRBV9	TRBJ1-1
TGTGCCAGCAGTTACTCCCCACCCGCGGACAGGGGATCGGAGACCCAGTACTTC	CASSYSPPADRGSETQYF	TRBD1	few	TRBV6-5	TRBJ2-5
TGCAGTGCCGTCCCCGGGACAGGGGTGTCCGAGCAGTACTTC	CSAVPGTGVSEQYF	TRBD1	many	TRBV20-1	TRBJ2-7
TGTGCCAGCAGTTTATCGAGGTGGGCTGAAGCTTTCTTT	CASSLSRWAEAFF	.	.	TRBV27	TRBJ1-1
TGCAGTGCCCTTGGGGGGGGAGGGCCGAACACAGATACGCAGTATTTT	CSALGGGGPNTDTQYF	TRBD2	.	TRBV20-1	TRBJ2-3
TGTGCCAGCAGCTTAAGTCGGGCTAGCGGCTCCTACGAGCAGTACTTC	CASSLSRASGSYEQYF	TRBD2	few	TRBV7-2	TRBJ2-7